This TCR beta chain came from a study of blood T cells in healthy people across ages. About the research overall: Per every two T cells, about one barcoded beta molecule was captured by template switching. Overall study results and limits: Aged donors had fewer naive CD4+ cells and lower diversity than long-lived donors.

Details on this clonotype: What it binds is unknown.

In germline, CDR1 is MNHNY, CDR2 SVGAGI (reference sequence). This CDR3 is 15 amino acids long. Trimming shortened V by 0 bases and J by 8 bases, and 16 bases separated the two germline ends. Those donating, healthy Caucasian individuals from Russia, were aged about 6 to 100. For the second PCR, which ran for roughly 6 to 11 cycles, a sample-barcoded 5' primer and a J-beta primer mix were used. Carrying 12 random nucleotides, a template-switch adaptor labeled each individual cDNA molecule. TCRdb re-called the 5' RACE reads through MiXCR, storing one row per CDR3 protein. The data hold about 720,000 distinct CDR3 sequences, with just under 25% observed a single time. This sample was shared with a second study, whose subject was T cells of mothers and their children.

Sample: blood. The sequence was collected from a boy aged 5-17 years in good health. The chain carries TRBV6-6 and TRBJ1-2; no firm D call. CDR3 region: CASSYSTSPGGGYTF. The CDR3 nucleotides read TGTGCCAGCAGTTACTCGACATCCCCAGGCGGAGGCTACACCTTC.